Given below is one TCR beta chain in context. As yet, its antigen is unknown. The data derive from a study of vaccination and CD4 T cells after COVID-19. The overall study: Convalescent patients had positive nasal swab PCR results for SARS-CoV-2. Disease was mild in nine and severe in one. Two doses of either BNT162b2 or mRNA-1273 vaccine went to participants.

Germline trimming cut 8 bases from V and 4 bases from J; bases unmatched to any gene: 3. The CDR3 runs 13 residues. Germline values: CDR1 MNHNS, CDR2 SASEGT. General study points: From a median of about 20 to 38, SARS-CoV-2-reactive clonotypes increased, though not significantly. Looking at convalescent patients, a median roughly 83% of reactive clones were present only post-vaccination.

One entry per CDR3 protein, called by TCRdb with MiXCR from the PCR reads. The sample lists under 20,000 distinct CDR3 sequences, roughly 60% occurring once. The TCR was taken from a human donor who had recovered from COVID-19. The sample in question was CD4+ T cells from blood, obtained before SARS-CoV-2 vaccination. V usage is TRBV6-1 and J usage is TRBJ2-5; 11 nucleotides line up with TRBD2. This CDR3 is CASYGLAGETQYF. CDR3 DNA: TGTGCCAGCTATGGACTAGCGGGAGAGACCCAGTACTTC.